Sequencing of this T cell receptor (beta chain) was carried out in a study of T-cell memory formation after mild COVID-19 (TCRdb year 2021). About the investigation overall: TCR sequence clusters from the two donors were found to be largely donor specific. The cohort was made up of two young adult volunteers, one female and one male, who were previously healthy. T-cell clones expanding and contracting after mild COVID-19 in a couple of donors were tracked by longitudinal TCRalpha and TCRbeta repertoire sequencing. Overall study results and their limits: Only two mild cases were covered in the study, and larger cohorts including severe cases with pre-infection samples were considered necessary. The second-wave clones that peaked on day 37 were not confirmed to be SARS-CoV-2 specific. Some responding clones were detected in pre-infection memory, which suggested that pre-existing cross-reactive memory T cells had joined the SARS-CoV-2 response. Balanced CD4/CD8 phenotypes were observed for clones contracting from day 15 to 85, whereas a bias towards CD4+ was observed for a second wave of clones expanding from day 15 to 37. Contracting CD4+ clones turned up mainly in the CM and EM memory subsets, whereas EMRA was where CD8+ clones were enriched.

PBMCs were isolated by Ficoll-Paque density gradient centrifugation. This clonotype showed up many times. The antigen this receptor binds is unknown. One base away there is no much larger clone; base qualities are not given. This sample was sequenced with an Illumina NovaSeq 6000. Using 5'RACE with constant-segment primers, TCRalpha and TCRbeta cDNA libraries were constructed, with sample barcodes and unique molecular identifiers added in the process. Trizol reagent was used to extract RNA from every sample. The libraries were amplified in two PCR steps, and the second step added a second sample barcode and Illumina TruSeq adapters. The libraries were sequenced on an Illumina NovaSeq using 2 x 150 bp paired-end reads. The paper's data handling went like this. The reads were demultiplexed and collapsed into UMI-guided consensus sequences using migec v1.2.7. Using mixcr v2.1.11, UMI consensuses were aligned to TRA and TRB V and J templates and then assembled into clonotypes. A clonotype was counted as expanded or contracted only if both edgeR and NoisET called the change significant, with noise models trained on biological replicates. For edgeR calls, the cutoffs were a false discovery rate-adjusted p below 0.01 and a log2 fold-change threshold of 1. As an exploratory analysis of dynamics, max-normalized trajectories of the 1000 most abundant clonotypes were examined with PCA combined with hierarchical clustering. Each responding clone was given a CD4 or CD8 phenotype based on the CD4+ and CD8+ repertoires, which had been sequenced separately. TCRdb reworked the public reads: Q25 trimming with fastp, MiXCR clone assembly, productive beta chains retained. CDR3 protein sequences are deduplicated, and each keeps its most common genes and DNA. The V and J calls and clone size are TCRdb's, not the authors'. The sample table records 200,000 or so distinct CDR3 sequences; about 9.2% of these occur just once. 3.5% of the sample is taken by the ten largest.

Counted from cysteine to phenylalanine, this CDR3 has 16 amino acids. Here the CDR3 DNA is all that survives: 48 bases in frame from base 1. V trim: 4 bases; J trim: 5 bases; unmatched bases: 13. From the germline V gene, CDR1 is SGHRS and CDR2 is YFSETQ. Recombination joined TRBV5-1 with TRBJ2-5; the central 8 bases match TRBD2. The clonotype was recovered from a man between 18 and 35 years old who had mild COVID-19 (a few samples of this study predate the infection). The sample titles of this study are shuffled in the database, so cell type and time point are left out; the donor was told from shared clones. The sequenced material came from PBMCs or a T cell subset sorted from them (not recorded which). At the DNA level, the sequence is TGCGCCAGCAGCAACTCGGGGGGGCCGTTCGGGGAGACCCAGTACTTC. Its protein reads: CASSNSGGPFGETQYF.